The 26 T cell receptor beta chains below come from one sample, sequenced in a study of blood T cell repertoires in COVID-19. Produced via immunoSEQ multiplex PCR; TCRdb's table is partial and in-frame only. The table includes 120,000 or so clones, 60% to 80% detected once. Sequenced input: peripheral blood. The source is an elderly woman with active or convalescent COVID-19.

The rearrangement joins TRBV28 to TRBJ1-1; TRBD1 matches 7 bases. The ends lost 6 bases at V and 1 base at J; junction bases unmatched: 8. This CDR3 spans 15 amino acids. CDR1 MDHEN and CDR2 SYDVKM come from the germline V gene. CDR3 coding DNA: TGTGCCAGCAGGTCCCCAGGGGGACCGAACACTGAAGCTTTCTTT. Translation: CASRSPGGPNTEAFF.

The J gene is TRBJ2-5, the V gene TRBV7-8, with 9 bases that match TRBD2. Germline V gene sequence: CDR1 SGHVS, CDR2 FQNEAQ. After removal of 5 bases from V and 9 bases from J, the junction contained 13 bases not matched to a gene. CDR3 length: 15 amino acids. CDR3 loop: CASSQSPGTSLSQYF. The CDR3 nucleotides read TGTGCCAGCAGCCAATCCCCCGGGACTAGCTTGTCCCAGTACTTC.

The rearrangement links TRBV6-5 to TRBJ1-3; 9 bases match TRBD1. The CDR3 consists of 13 residues. The V and J ends lost 7 bases and 9 bases, in that order; junction bases with no gene match: 7. From germline, CDR1 is MNHEY and CDR2 SVGAGI. CDR3: CASTSTGGGTIYF. The CDR3 coding sequence is TGTGCCAGCACCTCGACAGGGGGAGGCACCATATATTTT.

The sample holds many counts of this clone. This chain uses TRBV6-5 with TRBJ2-7, with 16 bases identical to TRBD2. The CDR3 consists of 14 residues. Germline V gene data show CDR1 as MNHEY and CDR2 as SVGAGI. V lost 6 bases and J lost 6; bases outside the gene matches: 2. CDR3 in amino acids: CASRGLAGGGEQYF. The CDR3 DNA reads as TGTGCCAGCAGGGGACTAGCGGGAGGGGGCGAGCAGTACTTC.

The chain recombines TRBV4-2 with TRBJ2-7, with 8 bases fitting TRBD1. J gave up 4 bases and V 2 bases, and 7 bases lay outside the gene matches. Germline V gene data show CDR1 as LGHNA and CDR2 as YNFKEQ. This CDR3 has 15 amino acids. DNA of the CDR3: TGTGCCAGCAGCCAACCCGGGACAGGCAAATACGAGCAGTACTTC. Its translation: CASSQPGTGKYEQYF.

This chain uses TRBV11-2 with TRBJ2-2; tentative D call: TRBD1 (5 bases). The CDR3 totals 14 residues. V was pared by 1 base and J by 5 bases, with 8 bases between. Germline V CDR1 and CDR2: SGHAT, FQNNGV. CDR3 sequence reads: CASSLAQGTGELFF. The CDR3 nucleotides read TGTGCCAGCAGCTTAGCCCAGGGAACCGGGGAGCTGTTTTTT.

V gene TRBV5-4 combines with J gene TRBJ2-7, with D unresolved. Germline CDR1 and CDR2: SGHNT and YYREEE (reference sequence). Trimming pared 0 bases from V and 2 bases from J, leaving 6 bases between. CDR3 length: 13 residues. CDR3 in DNA: TGTGCCAGCAGCTTGGGTCCCACCTACGAGCAGTACTTC. Its protein product is CASSLGPTYEQYF.

This clone was found a few times. The chain is built from TRBV4-1 and TRBJ2-3, with D possibly being TRBD2 (6 bases). The length of the CDR3 is 16 residues. Trimming left V 0 bases short and J 5 bases short, with 15 bases between. Germline CDR1 and CDR2: MGHRA and YSYEKL. The CDR3, as DNA: TGCGCCAGCAGCCAAGATCCGCCGGGAGTAGGAGATACGCAGTATTTT. This encodes CASSQDPPGVGDTQYF.

This chain uses TRBV30 with TRBJ2-7, with D possibly being TRBD2 (6 bases). The CDR3 is made up of 13 amino acids. The V and J ends lost 4 bases and 7 bases respectively, with 17 bases between them. CDR1 and CDR2 (germline): GTSNPN, SVGIG (reference sequence). The CDR3 loop is CAWKRLEVREQYF. CDR3 in DNA: TGTGCCTGGAAACGACTAGAGGTTAGGGAGCAGTACTTC.

The chain carries TRBV3-1 (or the pseudogene TRBV3-2) and TRBJ2-7; 8 bases match TRBD2. Per germline, CDR1 LGHDT and CDR2 YNNKEL (reference sequence). The CDR3 is 16 amino acids. V shed 1 base and J 1 base; nucleotides not matched to a gene: 6. The CDR3 nucleotides read TGTGCCAGCAGCCAAGGGTTACCTAGCGGGTCCTACGAGCAGTACTTC. Residues: CASSQGLPSGSYEQYF.

This chain joins TRBV18 and TRBJ2-1, with 10 bases that match TRBD2. The V gene end was trimmed by 5 bases and the J gene end by 5 bases; junction bases not matched to a gene: 6. Germline CDR1 reads KGHSH; CDR2 reads LQKENI. The CDR3 is 15 residues long. This CDR3 reads CASSSGLALDNEQFF. CDR3 nucleotide sequence: TGTGCCAGCTCATCGGGACTAGCGTTGGACAATGAGCAGTTCTTC.

The chain has TRBV27 and TRBJ2-1; TRBD2 matches at 12 bases. Trimming at V came to 5 bases and at J to 7 bases, leaving 12 bases not matched to a gene. This CDR3 comprises 17 residues. Germline V gene lookup returns CDR1 MNHEY and CDR2 SMNVEV (reference sequence). The CDR3 coding sequence is TGTGCCAGCAGTATAAACCCTCTAGCGGGAGGGCCTAATGAGCAGTTCTTC. Protein: CASSINPLAGGPNEQFF.

This clone was detected a few times. V is TRBV27 and J is TRBJ2-7; no reliable D call. Trimming cost V 6 bases and J 8 bases, with 11 bases left between them. The CDR3 is 11 residues long. CDR1 and CDR2 (germline): MNHEY, SMNVEV (reference sequence). This CDR3 is CASRRLEKQYF. The CDR3 DNA reads as TGTGCCAGCAGAAGACTGGAGAAGCAGTACTTC.

This clone was seen just once. The rearrangement links TRBV20-1 to TRBJ2-1, with D hard to call. CDR3 length: 13 amino acids. Trimming pared 3 bases from V and 8 bases from J, leaving 14 bases between. In germline, CDR1 is DFQATT, CDR2 SNEGSKA (reference sequence). The CDR3 sequence: CSASTFPGDEQFF. CDR3 nucleotide sequence: TGCAGTGCTAGTACCTTTCCAGGCGATGAGCAGTTCTTC.

This clone was found a few times. This chain's CDR3 is CASSLKGGAYGYTF. The CDR3 region has the DNA TGTGCCAGCAGTTTAAAGGGGGGGGCCTATGGCTACACCTTC. The rearrangement uses TRBV27 and TRBJ1-2; the D gene is possibly TRBD1 (6 bases). The germline gives CDR1 MNHEY, CDR2 SMNVEV (reference sequence). The V end was cut by 2 bases, the J end by 4 bases, with 11 bases between. The CDR3 contains 14 residues.

The rearrangement links TRBV3-1 (or the pseudogene TRBV3-2) to TRBJ1-5; tentatively, D is TRBD1 (6 bases). This CDR3 comprises 19 residues. CDR1 and CDR2 from the germline V gene are LGHDT and YNNKEL (reference sequence). V dropped 1 base and J dropped 0 bases, with 19 bases sitting between them. The CDR3 is CASSQVGGHPNCSNQPQHF. Written as DNA, the CDR3 is TGTGCCAGCAGCCAAGTAGGGGGACACCCGAACTGTAGCAATCAGCCCCAGCATTTT.

This sequence joins TRBV23-1 and TRBJ1-2; D is uncertain. TRBV23-1 is treated as an ORF (open reading frame) with a function not yet certain. The ends were cut back, 4 bases at V and 6 bases at J, with 12 bases in the middle. This CDR3 comprises 13 residues. Here the CDR3 DNA reads TGCGCCAGCAGTCCCGGGAGGGCGAATGGCTACACCTTC. This gives the protein CASSPGRANGYTF.

The V gene is TRBV27, the J gene TRBJ1-6; tentatively, D is TRBD1 (5 bases). The germline V and J ends were trimmed by 2 bases and 0 bases, with 14 bases remaining between them. CDR1 and CDR2 (germline): MNHEY, SMNVEV (reference sequence). This CDR3 contains 18 residues. The CDR3 sequence: CASSLRGRPSSYNSPLHF. The CDR3 nucleotides read TGTGCCAGCAGTTTAAGGGGCAGGCCGAGCTCCTATAATTCACCCCTCCACTTT.

V and J are TRBV19 and TRBJ1-4; 9 bases match TRBD1. CDR3 length equals 14 residues. Looked up from germline, CDR1 is LNHDA and CDR2 is SQIVND (reference sequence). Trimming took 5 bases from V and 7 from J; bases not matched to a gene: 5. In DNA, the CDR3 is TGTGCCAGTAGTCGGGGGACAGGGAGTGAAAAACTGTTTTTT. Translation: CASSRGTGSEKLFF.

The DNA of the CDR3 is TGTGCCAGCGGTCGCGTAGCGGGGTACACTGAAGCTTTCTTT. This translates into CASGRVAGYTEAFF. The rearrangement links TRBV27 to TRBJ1-1, with D unclear. There are 14 residues in the CDR3. The germline V gene has CDR1 MNHEY and CDR2 SMNVEV (reference sequence). V lost 8 bases and J lost 3, with 16 bases in between.

J is TRBJ2-2 and V is TRBV4-2; the match to TRBD2 covers 7 bases. The V and J ends lost 3 bases and 7 bases, in that order; junction bases with no gene match: 5. The CDR3 consists of 14 residues. CDR1 and CDR2 from the germline V gene are LGHNA and YNFKEQ. CDR3 residues: CASSQGGLYGELFF. The CDR3 DNA is TGTGCCAGCAGCCAGGGGGGGTTGTACGGGGAGCTGTTTTTT.

About this clone: The identical CDR3 is also encoded by other nucleotide sequences in the sample. The chain is built from TRBV5-1 and TRBJ2-1; 7 bases match TRBD2. Germline V gives CDR1 SGHRS, CDR2 YFSETQ. The CDR3 runs 15 residues. With 2 bases clipped from V and 3 bases from J, the junction kept 5 bases outside the gene matches. The CDR3: CASSLRGGSYNEQFF. The DNA of the CDR3 is TGCGCCAGCAGCTTAAGGGGCGGGAGCTACAATGAGCAGTTCTTC. Together with reference TRBV5-1 and TRBJ2-1, the CDR3 gives the full variable domain: KAGVTQTPRYLIKTRGQQVTLSCSPISGHRSVSWYQQTPGQGLQFLFEYFSETQRNKGNFPGRFSGRQFSNSRSEMNVSTLELGDSALYLCASSLRGGSYNEQFFGPGTRLTVL.

The genes are TRBV5-1 and TRBJ1-4; maybe TRBD1 (5 bases). This CDR3 region has 13 residues. Germline lookup yields CDR1 SGHRS and CDR2 YFSETQ. Trimming stripped 5 bases from V and 8 bases from J, with 13 bases between. This CDR3 reads CASRTTQGEKLFF. DNA for the CDR3: TGCGCCAGCAGAACGACTCAGGGCGAAAAACTGTTTTTT.

The rearrangement links TRBV5-1 to TRBJ2-7; perhaps TRBD1 as D (6 bases). Germline V gene sequence: CDR1 SGHRS, CDR2 YFSETQ. The CDR3 has 12 amino acids. The V gene lost 4 bases and the J gene lost 6 bases, with 11 bases spanning the gap. CDR3 region: CASSTQGREQYF. The CDR3 DNA follows: TGCGCCAGCAGCACGCAGGGGCGCGAGCAGTACTTC. The whole variable domain, filled in from reference TRBV5-1 and TRBJ2-7, reads KAGVTQTPRYLIKTRGQQVTLSCSPISGHRSVSWYQQTPGQGLQFLFEYFSETQRNKGNFPGRFSGRQFSNSRSEMNVSTLELGDSALYLCASSTQGREQYFGPGTRLTVT.

V gene TRBV18 combines with J gene TRBJ1-1; no definite D call. This CDR3 spans 14 amino acids. Trimming left V 6 bases short and J 1 base short, with 12 bases between. The V gene's germline CDR1 is KGHSH and CDR2 LQKENI. The DNA for the CDR3 is TGTGCCAGCTCCCAGGCGTGGGCGAACACTGAAGCTTTCTTT. As protein: CASSQAWANTEAFF. The whole variable domain, remainder taken from reference TRBV18 and TRBJ1-1, is NAGVMQNPRHLVRRRGQEARLRCSPMKGHSHVYWYRQLPEEGLKFMVYLQKENIIDESGMPKERFSAEFPKEGPSILRIQQVVRGDSAAYFCASSQAWANTEAFFGQGTRLTVV.

This clone was detected once. This rearrangement joins TRBV6-1 to TRBJ1-5; D remains ambiguous. Germline CDR1 is MNHNS and CDR2 is SASEGT. The CDR3 has 14 amino acids. The V end lost 3 bases, the J end lost 7 bases, and 13 bases lay between the germline ends. The CDR3 protein is CASSDILKRQPQHF. DNA for the CDR3: TGTGCCAGCAGTGATATCCTGAAGCGGCAGCCCCAGCATTTT.